This T cell receptor beta chain was recovered during a study of shared clonotypes between healthy human individuals. Study background: Per donor, CD8 memory used one plate, CD8 naive used two, CD4 memory used three and CD4 naive used three. Broader study findings: For naive CD4 cells, roughly 5% of clonotypes were shared across a handful of donors.

Researchers partitioned CD4+ cells into CD45RA+ naive and CD45RA-negative memory subsets. Details on this clone: What it binds is not known.

Looked up from germline, CDR1 is SGHVS and CDR2 is FQNEAQ. CDR3 length: 16 residues. Trimming took 5 bases from V and 0 from J, leaving 13 bases between them. Sequencing was at deep level. Sequenced by immunoSEQ multiplex PCR; TCRdb stores in-frame clones only, minus some. This sample yields around 1 million clones, of which roughly 72% are seen a single time; approximately 1.5% belongs to the top ten. The material sequenced was memory CD4+ T cells sorted from blood. Subset meaning: CD45RA-negative fraction. The chain uses TRBV7-8 and TRBJ2-2, with D perhaps being TRBD1 or TRBD2 (5 bases each). The source of this sequence is a young man in good health. This chain's CDR3 is CASSTTGRTNTGELFF. The CDR3 coding sequence is TGTGCCAGCAGCACTACGGGACGGACGAACACCGGGGAGCTGTTTTTT.